A selection of T cell receptor beta chains follows, all from one sample in a study of human T cells and chemical hapten exposure. TCRdb redid the calling of the RACE reads with MiXCR, one entry per CDR3 protein. Found here are 300,000 to 450,000 distinct CDR3 sequences, around 5% of them singletons; the top ten hold over 2%. Source: whole blood, taken in connection with sensitization to the hapten diphenylcyclopropenone (DPC). All receptors come from a woman between 45 and 65 years old with alopecia areata. Some clones in this sample may be carry-over from other donors' samples. CDR3s include the opening cysteine and the closing phenylalanine or tryptophan. D genes are given only for firm matches. Size is stated for part of the rows, as once, few or many counts, or as a class when the clone is expanded.

cdr3_length: 14
j_call: TRBJ2-1
d_call: NA
v_call: TRBV29-1
clone_size: many
cdr3_aa: CSVVDFSSYNEQFF
cdr3_nt: TGCAGCGTTGTGGACTTCAGCTCCTACAATGAGCAGTTCTTC

cdr3_length: 15
j_call: TRBJ2-1
d_call: TRBD2
v_call: TRBV24-1
clone_size: many
cdr3_aa: CATRSSGSLNNEQFF
cdr3_nt: TGTGCCACCAGAAGTAGCGGGTCCCTAAACAATGAGCAGTTCTTC

cdr3_length: 14
j_call: TRBJ1-1
d_call: NA
v_call: TRBV12-3/TRBV12-4
clone_size: NA
cdr3_aa: CASSNRRMNTEAFF
cdr3_nt: TGTGCCAGCAGTAACCGGCGGATGAACACTGAAGCTTTCTTT

cdr3_length: 14
j_call: TRBJ1-1
d_call: NA
v_call: TRBV29-1
clone_size: many
cdr3_aa: CSVEEGQVNTEAFF
cdr3_nt: TGCAGCGTTGAAGAGGGGCAGGTAAACACTGAAGCTTTCTTT

cdr3_length: 12
j_call: TRBJ2-3
d_call: NA
v_call: TRBV20-1
clone_size: many
cdr3_aa: CSASGSTDTQYF
cdr3_nt: TGCAGTGCTAGCGGGAGCACAGATACGCAGTATTTT

cdr3_length: 13
j_call: TRBJ2-7
d_call: TRBD2
v_call: TRBV20-1
clone_size: many
cdr3_aa: CSAVTSGRYEQYF
cdr3_nt: TGCAGTGCTGTCACTAGCGGGAGGTACGAGCAGTACTTC

cdr3_length: 13
j_call: TRBJ1-2
d_call: NA
v_call: TRBV2
clone_size: many
cdr3_aa: CASSSGTLGSYTF
cdr3_nt: TGTGCCAGCAGTTCCGGGACCCTAGGAAGCTACACCTTC

cdr3_length: 13
j_call: TRBJ2-3
d_call: NA
v_call: TRBV29-1
clone_size: many
cdr3_aa: CSVVGRSTDTQYF
cdr3_nt: TGCAGCGTTGTGGGGCGCAGCACAGATACGCAGTATTTT

cdr3_length: 14
j_call: TRBJ1-1
d_call: NA
v_call: TRBV7-9
clone_size: many
cdr3_aa: CASSLGKGPTEAFF
cdr3_nt: TGTGCCAGCAGCTTAGGGAAGGGCCCCACTGAAGCTTTCTTT

cdr3_length: 16
j_call: TRBJ2-6
d_call: TRBD1
v_call: TRBV29-1
clone_size: many
cdr3_aa: CSVGDRGASGANVLTF
cdr3_nt: TGCAGCGTTGGGGACAGGGGGGCATCTGGGGCCAACGTCCTGACTTTC

cdr3_length: 13
j_call: TRBJ1-1
d_call: NA
v_call: TRBV14
clone_size: NA
cdr3_aa: CASRHRGDTEAFF
cdr3_nt: TGTGCCAGCAGGCATAGGGGGGACACTGAAGCTTTCTTT

cdr3_length: 15
j_call: TRBJ2-2
d_call: NA
v_call: TRBV9
clone_size: many
cdr3_aa: CASSVAVANTGELFF
cdr3_nt: TGTGCCAGCAGCGTAGCAGTAGCGAACACCGGGGAGCTGTTTTTT

cdr3_length: 17
j_call: TRBJ2-2
d_call: TRBD2
v_call: TRBV5-1
clone_size: NA
cdr3_aa: CASSPPDGLASTGELFF
cdr3_nt: TGCGCCAGCAGCCCTCCCGATGGACTAGCGAGCACCGGGGAGCTGTTTTTT

cdr3_length: 15
j_call: TRBJ2-1
d_call: TRBD2
v_call: TRBV6-6
clone_size: many
cdr3_aa: CASSPGLAVYNEQFF
cdr3_nt: TGTGCCAGCAGCCCTGGACTAGCGGTCTACAATGAGCAGTTCTTC

cdr3_length: 15
j_call: TRBJ1-2
d_call: NA
v_call: TRBV4-2
clone_size: NA
cdr3_aa: CASSQDERGVYGYTF
cdr3_nt: TGTGCCAGCAGCCAAGATGAACGCGGGGTCTATGGCTACACCTTC

cdr3_length: 15
j_call: TRBJ1-5
d_call: TRBD1
v_call: TRBV12-3/TRBV12-4
clone_size: hyperexpanded
cdr3_aa: CASSLATGRHQPQHF
cdr3_nt: TGTGCCAGCAGTTTAGCGACAGGGCGACATCAGCCCCAGCATTTT

cdr3_length: 14
j_call: TRBJ1-5
d_call: NA
v_call: TRBV7-8
clone_size: many
cdr3_aa: CASSLLLSNQPQHF
cdr3_nt: TGTGCCAGCAGCTTACTTCTTAGCAATCAGCCCCAGCATTTT

cdr3_length: 13
j_call: TRBJ1-1
d_call: NA
v_call: TRBV3-1
clone_size: NA
cdr3_aa: CASSQGGWGEAFF
cdr3_nt: TGTGCCAGCAGCCAAGGAGGGTGGGGTGAAGCTTTCTTT

cdr3_length: 12
j_call: TRBJ2-1
d_call: NA
v_call: TRBV28
clone_size: many
cdr3_aa: CASSSSSNEQFF
cdr3_nt: TGTGCCAGCAGTTCCTCTAGCAATGAGCAGTTCTTC

cdr3_length: 15
j_call: TRBJ1-1
d_call: NA
v_call: TRBV5-1
clone_size: many
cdr3_aa: CASSFTSRGNTEAFF
cdr3_nt: TGCGCCAGCAGCTTCACTTCAAGAGGGAACACTGAAGCTTTCTTT

cdr3_length: 12
j_call: TRBJ2-5
d_call: NA
v_call: TRBV6-6
clone_size: many
cdr3_aa: CASSPVAETQYF
cdr3_nt: TGTGCCAGCAGTCCCGTAGCGGAGACCCAGTACTTC

cdr3_length: 14
j_call: TRBJ2-1
d_call: TRBD1
v_call: TRBV20-1
clone_size: many
cdr3_aa: CSARFRQGISEQFF
cdr3_nt: TGCAGTGCTAGATTCAGACAGGGAATAAGTGAGCAGTTCTTC

cdr3_length: 15
j_call: TRBJ1-2
d_call: TRBD1
v_call: TRBV7-6
clone_size: many
cdr3_aa: CASTDPGTGGNGYTF
cdr3_nt: TGTGCCAGCACGGATCCGGGGACAGGGGGCAATGGCTACACCTTC

cdr3_length: 14
j_call: TRBJ2-1
d_call: NA
v_call: TRBV29-1
clone_size: NA
cdr3_aa: CSVDISSRDSEQFF
cdr3_nt: TGCAGCGTTGACATAAGTTCCAGGGATAGTGAGCAGTTCTTC

cdr3_length: 13
j_call: TRBJ2-5
d_call: NA
v_call: TRBV5-1
clone_size: many
cdr3_aa: CASSLTVGETQYF
cdr3_nt: TGCGCCAGCAGCTTGACAGTAGGAGAGACCCAGTACTTC

cdr3_length: 15
j_call: TRBJ2-2
d_call: TRBD1
v_call: TRBV29-1
clone_size: few
cdr3_aa: CSVEEGTANTGELFF
cdr3_nt: TGCAGCGTTGAAGAGGGGACAGCAAACACCGGGGAGCTGTTTTTT

cdr3_length: 16
j_call: TRBJ2-3
d_call: NA
v_call: TRBV7-2
clone_size: many
cdr3_aa: CASSLALGPGTDTQYF
cdr3_nt: TGTGCCAGCAGCTTAGCACTTGGGCCAGGCACAGATACGCAGTATTTT

cdr3_length: 14
j_call: TRBJ2-7
d_call: TRBD2
v_call: TRBV27
clone_size: few
cdr3_aa: CASSRLAGDDEQYF
cdr3_nt: TGTGCCAGCAGCCGGCTAGCGGGAGATGACGAGCAGTACTTC